This T cell receptor (beta chain) was sequenced in a study of shared T cell receptors in the human thymus. The data were produced by immunoSEQ multiplex PCR, yet TCRdb's version contains in-frame clones alone and is incomplete. The sample has about 710,000 clones; about 90% are singletons. The CDR3 is 17 amino acids. J gave up 4 bases and V 0 bases, and 13 bases lay outside the gene matches. Germline V gene sequence: CDR1 GTSNPN, CDR2 SVGIG (reference sequence). The sample holds one count of this clone. The same sample was also used in a study of human thymus T cells.

This chain connects TRBV30 to TRBJ2-7, with TRBD2 identical over 9 bases. This TCR was recovered from a boy in the first two years of life with a congenital heart defect. Material for sequencing was thymocytes. The CDR3 nucleotides read TGTGCCTGGAGTGTACCGGCCATACTAGCGGGCGTATACGAGCAGTACTTC. Protein product: CAWSVPAILAGVYEQYF.